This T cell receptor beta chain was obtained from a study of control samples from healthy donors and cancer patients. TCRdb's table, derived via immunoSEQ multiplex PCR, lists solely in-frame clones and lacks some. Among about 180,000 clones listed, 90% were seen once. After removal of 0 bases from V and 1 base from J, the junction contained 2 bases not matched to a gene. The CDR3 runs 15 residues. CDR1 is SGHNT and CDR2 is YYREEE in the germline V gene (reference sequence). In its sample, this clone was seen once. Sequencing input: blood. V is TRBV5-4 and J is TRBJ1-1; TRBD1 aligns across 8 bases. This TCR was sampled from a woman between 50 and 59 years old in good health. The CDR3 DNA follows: TGTGCCAGCAGCTTGGCCGACAGGGGGAACACTGAAGCTTTCTTT. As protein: CASSLADRGNTEAFF.